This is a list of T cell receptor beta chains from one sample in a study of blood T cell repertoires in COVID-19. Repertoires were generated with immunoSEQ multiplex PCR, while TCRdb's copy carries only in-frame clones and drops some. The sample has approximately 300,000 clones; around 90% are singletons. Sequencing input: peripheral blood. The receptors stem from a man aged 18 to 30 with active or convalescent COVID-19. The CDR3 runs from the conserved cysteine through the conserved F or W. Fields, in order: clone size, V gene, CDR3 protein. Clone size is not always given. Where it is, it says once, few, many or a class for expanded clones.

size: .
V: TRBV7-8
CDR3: CASSPRGKQETQYF

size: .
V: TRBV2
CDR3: CARTGTGVDTQYF

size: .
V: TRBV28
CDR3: CASSSTGGLVYGYTF

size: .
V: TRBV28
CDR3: CASSRLAADTDTQYF

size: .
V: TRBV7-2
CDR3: CASSFLVTGELFF

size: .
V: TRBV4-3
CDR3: CASSPAGGRSYNEQFF

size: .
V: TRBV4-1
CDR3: CASSQPMETQYF

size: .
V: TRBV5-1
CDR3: CASSPRTGNSNSPLHF

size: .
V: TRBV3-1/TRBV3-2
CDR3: CASSYGTSGDTQYF

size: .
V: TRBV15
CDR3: CATNPFSTNTGELFF

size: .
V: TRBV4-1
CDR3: CASSSGFSSYEQYF

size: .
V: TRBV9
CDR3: CASSDRQGRGQGYTF

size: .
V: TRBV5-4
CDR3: CASSFDPGSGYNSPLHF

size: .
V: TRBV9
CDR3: CASSVGWTSVNEQFF

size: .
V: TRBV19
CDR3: CASSMGVSETFF

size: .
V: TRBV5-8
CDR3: CASSLDIEQFF

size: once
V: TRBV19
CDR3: CASSNSGRGTGELFF

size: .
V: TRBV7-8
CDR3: CASSLARTRLYNEQFF

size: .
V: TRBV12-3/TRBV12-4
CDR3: CASSRGTGNTIYF

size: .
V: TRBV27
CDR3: CASSVGGAPYEQYF

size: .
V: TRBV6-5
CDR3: CASRDRPHSYEQYF

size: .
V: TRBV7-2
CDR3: CASSLALAGNEQFF

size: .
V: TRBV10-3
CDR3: CAIKGVAGEQYF

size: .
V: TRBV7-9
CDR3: CASSLAGWGGYGYTF

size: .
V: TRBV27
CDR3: CASSSLRRGGEKLFF

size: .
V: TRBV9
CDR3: CASSDRGFGYTF

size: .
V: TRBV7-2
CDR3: CASSLHRKNSPLHF

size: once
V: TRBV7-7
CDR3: CASSAGTGGEKLFF

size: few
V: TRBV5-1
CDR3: CASSQGLAVNTGELFF

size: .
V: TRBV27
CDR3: CASSFGQYYEQYF

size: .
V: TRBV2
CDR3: CASRTQPNQPQHF

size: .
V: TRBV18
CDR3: CASSLAGEPYNEQFF

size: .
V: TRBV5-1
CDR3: CASSSPGQVETQYF

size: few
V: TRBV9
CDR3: CASSRDIQETQYF

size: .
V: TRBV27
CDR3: CASSSTGVGPNQPQHF

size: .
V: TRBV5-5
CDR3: CASSIGQLDTGELFF

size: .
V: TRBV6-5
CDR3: CASRRYYEQYF

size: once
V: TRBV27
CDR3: CASSLLGRQNNEQFF

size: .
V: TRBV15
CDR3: CATSVGTGTYEQYF

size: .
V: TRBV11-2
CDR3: CASSFPGEVNTQYF

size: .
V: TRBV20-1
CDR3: CSAIGGDGYTF

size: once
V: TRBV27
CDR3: CASSFSSGGAYEQFF

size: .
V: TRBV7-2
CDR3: CASSLGRTDTQYF

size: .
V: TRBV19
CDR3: CASSQGAGTQYF

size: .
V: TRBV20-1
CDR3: CSARADYEQFF

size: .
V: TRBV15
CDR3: CATSSEPLLAESTDTQYF

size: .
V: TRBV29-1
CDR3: CSVEGQGYEQYF

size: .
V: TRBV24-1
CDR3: CATSDDLGTEAFF

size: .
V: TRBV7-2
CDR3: CASSTIAGGATDTQYF

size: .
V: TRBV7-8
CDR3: CASSPGGRDRTDTQYF

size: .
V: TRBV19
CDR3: CASSIAGLATTDTQYF

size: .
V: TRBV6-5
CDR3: CATDRYYEQYF

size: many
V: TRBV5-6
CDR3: CASSHSRAIGTSYNEQFF